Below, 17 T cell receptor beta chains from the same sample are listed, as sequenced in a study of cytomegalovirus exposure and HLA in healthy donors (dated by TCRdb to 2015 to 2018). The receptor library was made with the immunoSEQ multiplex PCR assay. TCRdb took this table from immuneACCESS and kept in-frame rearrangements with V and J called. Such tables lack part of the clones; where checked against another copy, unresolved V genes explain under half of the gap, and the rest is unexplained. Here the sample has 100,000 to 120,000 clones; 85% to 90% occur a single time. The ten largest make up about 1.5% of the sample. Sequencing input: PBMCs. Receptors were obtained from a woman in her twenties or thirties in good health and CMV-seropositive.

The CDR3 nucleotides are TGCGCCAGCAGTGCGTGGGGGCACCAAAACTATGGCTACACCTTC. Amino acid sequence: CASSAWGHQNYGYTF. The chain links TRBV10-2 to TRBJ1-2, with D possibly TRBD1 on 6 matching bases. The ends were cut back, 4 bases at V and 2 bases at J, with 14 bases in the middle. Germline V lookup: CDR1 WSHSY, CDR2 SAAADI. The length of the CDR3 is 15 residues.

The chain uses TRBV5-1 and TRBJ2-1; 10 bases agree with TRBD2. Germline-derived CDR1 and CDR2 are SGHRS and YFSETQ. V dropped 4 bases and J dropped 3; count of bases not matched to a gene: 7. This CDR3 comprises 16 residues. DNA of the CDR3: TGCGCCAGCAGCGTTGCTAGCGGGGGACTCTACAATGAGCAGTTCTTC. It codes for CASSVASGGLYNEQFF.

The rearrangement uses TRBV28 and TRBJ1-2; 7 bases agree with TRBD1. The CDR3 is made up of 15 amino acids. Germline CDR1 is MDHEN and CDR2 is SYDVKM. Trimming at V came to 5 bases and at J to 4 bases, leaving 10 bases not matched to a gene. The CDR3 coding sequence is TGTGCCAGCAGTACTACAGGGGAAGTCGTCTATGGCTACACCTTC. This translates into CASSTTGEVVYGYTF.

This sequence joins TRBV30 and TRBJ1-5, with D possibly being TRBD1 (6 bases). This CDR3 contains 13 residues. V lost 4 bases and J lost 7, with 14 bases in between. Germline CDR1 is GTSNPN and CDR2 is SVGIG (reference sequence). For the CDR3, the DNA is TGTGCCTGGAACAGGGCCCCGGGGCAGCCCCAGCATTTT. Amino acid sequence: CAWNRAPGQPQHF. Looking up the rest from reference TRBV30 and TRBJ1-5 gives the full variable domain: SQTIHQWPATLVQPVGSPLSLECTVEGTSNPNLYWYRQAAGRGLQLLFYSVGIGQISSEVPQNLSASRPQDRQFILSSKKLLLSDSGFYLCAWNRAPGQPQHFGDGTRLSIL.

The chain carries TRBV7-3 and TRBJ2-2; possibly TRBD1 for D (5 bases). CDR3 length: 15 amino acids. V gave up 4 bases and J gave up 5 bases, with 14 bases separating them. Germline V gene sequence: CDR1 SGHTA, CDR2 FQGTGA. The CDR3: CASSSNSRVTGELFF. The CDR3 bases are TGTGCCAGCAGCTCAAATTCCAGGGTTACCGGGGAGCTGTTTTTT.

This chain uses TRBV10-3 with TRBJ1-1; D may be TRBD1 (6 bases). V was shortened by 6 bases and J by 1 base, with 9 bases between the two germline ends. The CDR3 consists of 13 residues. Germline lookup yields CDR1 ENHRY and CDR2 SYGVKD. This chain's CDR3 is CAISRTENTEAFF. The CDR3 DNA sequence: TGTGCCATCAGCCGGACAGAGAACACTGAAGCTTTCTTT.

CDR3 bases: TGCGCCAGCACCCGCCCCGGGACAGGCTACGAGCAGTACTTC. Translating it yields CASTRPGTGYEQYF. The gene calls are TRBV5-1 and TRBJ2-7, with TRBD1 matching over 8 bases. The V segment lost 6 bases and the J segment 3 bases; nucleotides outside the gene matches: 8. This CDR3 region has 14 residues. Germline loops: CDR1 SGHRS, CDR2 YFSETQ.

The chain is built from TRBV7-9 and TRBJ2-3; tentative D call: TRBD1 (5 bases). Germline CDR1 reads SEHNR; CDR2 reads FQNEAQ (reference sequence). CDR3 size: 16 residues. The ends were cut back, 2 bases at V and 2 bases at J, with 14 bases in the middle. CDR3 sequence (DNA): TGTGCCAGCAGCTTAAGGGGCCAGGGCCCCACAGATACGCAGTATTTT. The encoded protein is CASSLRGQGPTDTQYF.

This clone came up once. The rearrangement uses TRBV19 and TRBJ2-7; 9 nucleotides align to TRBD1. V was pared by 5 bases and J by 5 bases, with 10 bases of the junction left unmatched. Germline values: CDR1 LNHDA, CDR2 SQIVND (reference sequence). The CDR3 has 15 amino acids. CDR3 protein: CASSPRDRELHEQYF. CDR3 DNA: TGTGCCAGTAGTCCCCGGGACAGGGAGTTGCACGAGCAGTACTTC.

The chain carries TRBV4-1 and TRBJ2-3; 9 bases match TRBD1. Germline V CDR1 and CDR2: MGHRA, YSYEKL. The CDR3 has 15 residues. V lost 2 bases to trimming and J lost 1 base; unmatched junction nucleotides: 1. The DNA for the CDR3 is TGCGCCAGCAGCCAACGGACAGGGGGCACAGATACGCAGTATTTT. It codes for CASSQRTGGTDTQYF.

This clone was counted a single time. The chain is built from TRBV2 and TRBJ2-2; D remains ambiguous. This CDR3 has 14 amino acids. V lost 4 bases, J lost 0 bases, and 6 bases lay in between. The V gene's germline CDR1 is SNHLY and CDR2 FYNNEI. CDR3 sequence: CASSVLSNTGELFF. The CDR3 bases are TGTGCCAGCAGTGTTCTTTCGAACACCGGGGAGCTGTTTTTT.

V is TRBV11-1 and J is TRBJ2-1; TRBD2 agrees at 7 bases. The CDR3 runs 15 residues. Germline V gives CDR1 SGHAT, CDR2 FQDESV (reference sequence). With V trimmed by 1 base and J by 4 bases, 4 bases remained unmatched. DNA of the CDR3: TGTGCCAGCAGCTTAGAGGGCGGGGGATACAATGAGCAGTTCTTC. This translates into CASSLEGGGYNEQFF.

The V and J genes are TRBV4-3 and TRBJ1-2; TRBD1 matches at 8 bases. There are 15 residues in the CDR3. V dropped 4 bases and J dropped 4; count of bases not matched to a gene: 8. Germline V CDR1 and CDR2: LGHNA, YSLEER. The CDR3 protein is CASSLGRGQGYGYTF. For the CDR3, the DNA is TGCGCCAGCAGCCTCGGCAGGGGGCAGGGCTATGGCTACACCTTC.

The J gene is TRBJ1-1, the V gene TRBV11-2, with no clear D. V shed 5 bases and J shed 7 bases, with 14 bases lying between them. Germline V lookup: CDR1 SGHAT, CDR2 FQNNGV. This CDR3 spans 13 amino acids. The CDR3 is CASSPRRRFEAFF. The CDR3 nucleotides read TGTGCCAGCAGCCCCAGAAGGAGGTTTGAAGCTTTCTTT.

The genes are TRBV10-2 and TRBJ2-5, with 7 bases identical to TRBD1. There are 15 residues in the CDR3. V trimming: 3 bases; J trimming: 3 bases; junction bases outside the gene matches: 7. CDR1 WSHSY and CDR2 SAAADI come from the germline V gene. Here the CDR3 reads CASSDHRGVKETQYF. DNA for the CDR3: TGCGCCAGCAGTGATCACAGGGGCGTTAAAGAGACCCAGTACTTC.

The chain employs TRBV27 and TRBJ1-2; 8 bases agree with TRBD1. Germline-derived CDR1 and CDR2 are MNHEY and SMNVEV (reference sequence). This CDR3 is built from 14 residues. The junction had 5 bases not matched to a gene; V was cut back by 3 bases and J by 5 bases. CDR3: CASSFGRTGYGYTF. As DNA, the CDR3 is TGTGCCAGCAGTTTTGGCAGGACAGGGTATGGCTACACCTTC.

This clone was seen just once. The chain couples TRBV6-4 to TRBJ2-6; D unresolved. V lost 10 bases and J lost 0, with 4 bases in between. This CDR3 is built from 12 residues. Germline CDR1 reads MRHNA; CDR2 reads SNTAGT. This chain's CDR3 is CATLSGANVLTF. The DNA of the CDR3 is TGTGCCACCCTCTCTGGGGCCAACGTCCTGACTTTC.